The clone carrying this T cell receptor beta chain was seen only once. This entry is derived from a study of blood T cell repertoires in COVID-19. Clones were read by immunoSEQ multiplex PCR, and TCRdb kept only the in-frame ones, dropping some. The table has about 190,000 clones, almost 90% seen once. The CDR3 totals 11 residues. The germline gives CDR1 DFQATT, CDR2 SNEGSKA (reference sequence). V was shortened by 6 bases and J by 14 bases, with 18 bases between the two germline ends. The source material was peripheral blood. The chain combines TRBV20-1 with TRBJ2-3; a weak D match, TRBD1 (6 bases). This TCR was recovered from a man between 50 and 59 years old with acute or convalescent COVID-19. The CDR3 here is CSAQGPAGPYF. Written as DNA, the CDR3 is TGCAGTGCCCAGGGGCCCGCCGGACCGTATTTT.